A selection of T cell receptor beta chains follows, all from one sample in a study of blood T cell repertoires in COVID-19. Profiled with immunoSEQ multiplex PCR; TCRdb holds only in-frame clones, not every one. This repertoire shows 150,000 to 200,000 clones, 84% found once; its top ten account for less than 3.5%. What was sequenced was PBMCs or T cells enriched from blood (not recorded which). The receptors shown here come from a woman in her twenties or thirties who had been exposed to COVID-19. CDR3s include the opening cysteine and the closing phenylalanine or tryptophan. The D gene is left open where the match is weak. Clone size is not always given. Where it is, it says once, few, many or a class for expanded clones.

D	V	size	J	CDR3	DNA
TRBD2	TRBV24-1	.	TRBJ2-3	CATSDPKRGATDTQYF	TGTGCCACCAGTGACCCTAAGCGGGGGGCCACAGATACGCAGTATTTT
TRBD2	TRBV5-1	.	TRBJ2-1	CASSFTSGGANSYNEQFF	TGCGCCAGCAGCTTTACTAGCGGGGGGGCCAACTCCTACAATGAGCAGTTCTTC
.	TRBV27	medium-sized	TRBJ2-7	CASSSVDEQYF	TGTGCCAGCAGTTCGGTGGACGAGCAGTACTTC
TRBD1	TRBV30	.	TRBJ1-2	CAWGRRGTGNYGYTF	TGTGCCTGGGGCCGAAGAGGGACAGGCAACTATGGCTACACCTTC
.	TRBV4-3	.	TRBJ1-1	CASSGGGTEAFF	TGCGCCAGCAGCGGCGGTGGCACTGAAGCTTTCTTT
.	TRBV12-5	.	TRBJ1-5	CASGPNSNQPQHF	TGTGCTAGTGGTCCCAATAGCAATCAGCCCCAGCATTTT
TRBD1	TRBV27	.	TRBJ1-6	CASSYTGGSYNSPLHF	TGTGCCAGCAGTTACACAGGGGGATCCTATAATTCACCCCTCCACTTT
.	TRBV9	.	TRBJ1-6	CASSGGGALRPLHF	TGTGCCAGCAGCGGCGGAGGGGCTCTTCGACCCCTCCACTTT
.	TRBV13	once	TRBJ2-5	CASSLGTGRKETQYF	TGTGCCAGCAGCTTAGGTACCGGGAGAAAAGAGACCCAGTACTTC
TRBD1	TRBV2	.	TRBJ2-3	CASSVGTGGQDTQYF	TGTGCCAGCAGTGTCGGGACAGGGGGACAAGATACGCAGTATTTT
TRBD1	TRBV12-5	once	TRBJ1-5	CASGAGTGHQPQHF	TGTGCTAGTGGTGCCGGGACAGGGCATCAGCCCCAGCATTTT
TRBD2	TRBV9	.	TRBJ2-1	CASSADLAVHNEQFF	TGTGCCAGCAGCGCGGATCTAGCGGTTCACAATGAGCAGTTCTTC
.	TRBV30	.	TRBJ1-6	CAWMDTLSPLHF	TGTGCCTGGATGGACACCCTTTCACCCCTCCACTTT
.	TRBV5-8	once	TRBJ1-2	CASVGGYTYGYTF	TGTGCCAGCGTGGGGGGATATACCTATGGCTACACCTTC
TRBD1	TRBV6-2/TRBV6-3	.	TRBJ1-2	CASSYRGHYGYTF	TGTGCCAGCAGTTACAGGGGGCACTATGGCTACACCTTC
.	TRBV7-2	.	TRBJ2-7	CASSLAGGYEQYF	TGTGCCAGCAGCTTAGCGGGGGGCTACGAGCAGTACTTC